Reported below is one T cell receptor (beta chain). Recruits, aged roughly 18 to 89 years, lived in 20 to 30 US areas. The sample is drawn from a study of blood T cell repertoires in COVID-19. For the study at large: Sources were T cells, B-cell-depleted T cells, or PBMCs; the material itself was cDNA or gDNA.

Original processing methods: The authors estimated nucleated cell counts from reference gene primer amplification. Profiling relied on immunoSEQ multiplex PCR, and the TCRdb table lists in-frame clones only, not all of them. The DNA gave D and trimming, while V, J and clone size come from that table. This repertoire shows some 220,000 clones, roughly nine tenths found once; its top ten account for 3% to 4%. The CDR3 extends over 17 amino acids. Germline loops: CDR1 SGDLS, CDR2 YYNGEE. V was trimmed by 2 bases and J by 2 bases, leaving 14 bases between them. The chain uses TRBV9 and TRBJ2-6; D might be TRBD1 (7 bases). This TCR derives from a young woman in a cohort exposed to, infected with or recovered from COVID-19 (not recorded which). Material: PBMCs or T cells enriched from blood (not recorded which). CDR3 amino acids: CASSVSGRGAGANVLTF. CDR3 coding DNA: TGTGCCAGCAGCGTCTCCGGCAGGGGGGCTGGGGCCAACGTCCTGACTTTC.